This T cell receptor beta chain was identified during a study of graft-versus-host responses after intestinal transplantation. Study-wide results and limits: When patients had graft-donor T cell macrochimerism, their allografts held high graft-versus-host to host-versus-graft clonal ratios.

J was trimmed by 11 bases and V by 7 bases; bases with no gene match: 13. Germline values: CDR1 SGHRS, CDR2 YFSETQ. The CDR3 has 13 amino acids. Concerning this clone: Its specificity is not known.

Repertoires were generated with immunoSEQ multiplex PCR, while TCRdb's copy carries only in-frame clones and drops some. Among 85,000 to 100,000 clones listed, 80% to 95% were seen once. V gene TRBV5-1 combines with J gene TRBJ2-5, with 8 nucleotides matching TRBD1. The source of this sequence is a human donor who received an intestinal transplant. The sample was unstimulated CD4+ T cells sorted from spleen or lymph node cells, taken before intestinal transplant. CDR3 in amino acids: CASRLGQDPGQYF. CDR3 DNA: TGCGCCAGCCGGCTGGGACAGGACCCCGGGCAGTACTTC.